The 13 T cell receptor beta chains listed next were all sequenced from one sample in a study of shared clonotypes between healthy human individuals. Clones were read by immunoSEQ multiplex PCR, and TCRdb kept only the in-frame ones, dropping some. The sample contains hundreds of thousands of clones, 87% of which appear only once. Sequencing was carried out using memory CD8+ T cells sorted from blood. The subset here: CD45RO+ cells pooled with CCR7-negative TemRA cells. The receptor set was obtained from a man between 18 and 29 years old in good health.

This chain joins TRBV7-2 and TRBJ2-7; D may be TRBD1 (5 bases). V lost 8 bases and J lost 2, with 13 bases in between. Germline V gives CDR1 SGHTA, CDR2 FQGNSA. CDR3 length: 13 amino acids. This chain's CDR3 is CASGRVEAYEQYF. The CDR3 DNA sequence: TGTGCCAGCGGCAGGGTTGAGGCCTACGAGCAGTACTTC.

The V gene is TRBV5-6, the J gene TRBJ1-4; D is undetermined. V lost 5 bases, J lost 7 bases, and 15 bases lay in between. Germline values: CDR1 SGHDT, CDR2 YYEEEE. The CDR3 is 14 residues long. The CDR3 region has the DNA TGTGCCAGCAGGGCGAGGACTCGGGCTGAAAAACTGTTTTTT. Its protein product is CASRARTRAEKLFF.

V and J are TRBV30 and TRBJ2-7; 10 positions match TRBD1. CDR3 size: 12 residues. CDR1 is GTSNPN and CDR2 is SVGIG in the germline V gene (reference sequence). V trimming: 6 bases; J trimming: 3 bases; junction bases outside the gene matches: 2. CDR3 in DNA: TGTGCCTGCCGGGACAGGGGCTACGAGCAGTACTTC. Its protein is CACRDRGYEQYF.

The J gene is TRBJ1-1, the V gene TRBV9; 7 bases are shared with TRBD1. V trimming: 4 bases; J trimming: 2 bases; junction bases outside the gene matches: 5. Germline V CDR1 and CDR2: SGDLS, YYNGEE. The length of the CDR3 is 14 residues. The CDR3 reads CASSPAGGNTEAFF. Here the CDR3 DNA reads TGTGCCAGCAGCCCGGCAGGGGGAAACACTGAAGCTTTCTTT.

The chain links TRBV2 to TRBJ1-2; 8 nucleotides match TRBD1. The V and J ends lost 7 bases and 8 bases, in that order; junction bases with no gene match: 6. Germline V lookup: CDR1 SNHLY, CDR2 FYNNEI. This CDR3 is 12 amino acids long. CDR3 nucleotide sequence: TGTGCCAGCACCTCGGACAGGGAGGGCTACACCTTC. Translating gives CASTSDREGYTF.

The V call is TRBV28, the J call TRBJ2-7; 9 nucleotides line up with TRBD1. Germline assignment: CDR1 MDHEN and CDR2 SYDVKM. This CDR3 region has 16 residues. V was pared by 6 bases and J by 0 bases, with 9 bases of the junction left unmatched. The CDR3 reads CASRPTGGVSSYEQYF. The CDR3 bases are TGTGCCAGCAGACCTACAGGGGGCGTTAGCTCCTACGAGCAGTACTTC.

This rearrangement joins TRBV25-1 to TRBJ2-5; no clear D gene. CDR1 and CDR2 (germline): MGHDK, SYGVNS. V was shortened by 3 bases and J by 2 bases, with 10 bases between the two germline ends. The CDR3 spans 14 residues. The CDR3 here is CASSDQTRQETQYF. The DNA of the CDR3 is TGTGCCAGCAGTGACCAGACAAGGCAAGAGACCCAGTACTTC. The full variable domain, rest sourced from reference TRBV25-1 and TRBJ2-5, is EADIYQTPRYLVIGTGKKITLECSQTMGHDKMYWYQQDPGMELHLIHYSYGVNSTEKGDLSSESTVSRIRTEHFPLTLESARPSHTSQYLCASSDQTRQETQYFGPGTRLLVL.

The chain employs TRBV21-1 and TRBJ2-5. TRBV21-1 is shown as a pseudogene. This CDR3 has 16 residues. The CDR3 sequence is CASRKTPQDGEETQYF. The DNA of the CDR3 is TGTGCCAGCCGAAAGACCCCGCAGGACGGAGAAGAGACCCAGTACTTC.

This chain's CDR3 is CASSFFTGDGYNEQFF. In DNA, the CDR3 is TGTGCCAGCAGTTTCTTCACAGGGGATGGGTACAATGAGCAGTTCTTC. The chain joins TRBV28 to TRBJ2-1; 7 nucleotides line up with TRBD1. Germline loops: CDR1 MDHEN, CDR2 SYDVKM. The J segment lost 4 bases and the V segment lost 3 bases, leaving 9 bases of the junction unmatched. The CDR3 has 16 residues.

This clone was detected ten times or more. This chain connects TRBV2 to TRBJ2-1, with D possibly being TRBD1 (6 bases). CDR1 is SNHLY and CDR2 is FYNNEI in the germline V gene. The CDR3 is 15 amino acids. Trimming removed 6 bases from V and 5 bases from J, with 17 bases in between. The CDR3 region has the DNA TGTGCCAGCAGGGGGGCGATCATTAGGGACAATGAGCAGTTCTTC. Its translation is CASRGAIIRDNEQFF.

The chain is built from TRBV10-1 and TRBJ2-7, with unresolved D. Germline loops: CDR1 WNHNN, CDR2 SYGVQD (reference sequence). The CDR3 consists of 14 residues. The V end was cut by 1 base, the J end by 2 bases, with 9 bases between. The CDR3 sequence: CASSEWTTTYEQYF. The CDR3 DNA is TGCGCCAGCAGTGAGTGGACGACCACCTACGAGCAGTACTTC.

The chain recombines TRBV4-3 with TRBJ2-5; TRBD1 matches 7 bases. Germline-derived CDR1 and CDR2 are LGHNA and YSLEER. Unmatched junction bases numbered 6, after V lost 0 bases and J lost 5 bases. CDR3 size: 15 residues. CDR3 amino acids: CASSQETGTDETQYF. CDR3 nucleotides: TGCGCCAGCAGCCAAGAGACAGGGACGGATGAGACCCAGTACTTC.

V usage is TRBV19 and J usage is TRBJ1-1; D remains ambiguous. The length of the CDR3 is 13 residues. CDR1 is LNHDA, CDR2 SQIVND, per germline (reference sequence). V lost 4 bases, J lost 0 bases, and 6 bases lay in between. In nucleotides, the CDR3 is TGTGCCAGTAGTAGGGAAATGAACACTGAAGCTTTCTTT. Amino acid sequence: CASSREMNTEAFF. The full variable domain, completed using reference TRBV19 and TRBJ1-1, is DGGITQSPKYLFRKEGQNVTLSCEQNLNHDAMYWYRQDPGQGLRLIYYSQIVNDFQKGDIAEGYSVSREKKESFPLTVTSAQKNPTAFYLCASSREMNTEAFFGQGTRLTVV.